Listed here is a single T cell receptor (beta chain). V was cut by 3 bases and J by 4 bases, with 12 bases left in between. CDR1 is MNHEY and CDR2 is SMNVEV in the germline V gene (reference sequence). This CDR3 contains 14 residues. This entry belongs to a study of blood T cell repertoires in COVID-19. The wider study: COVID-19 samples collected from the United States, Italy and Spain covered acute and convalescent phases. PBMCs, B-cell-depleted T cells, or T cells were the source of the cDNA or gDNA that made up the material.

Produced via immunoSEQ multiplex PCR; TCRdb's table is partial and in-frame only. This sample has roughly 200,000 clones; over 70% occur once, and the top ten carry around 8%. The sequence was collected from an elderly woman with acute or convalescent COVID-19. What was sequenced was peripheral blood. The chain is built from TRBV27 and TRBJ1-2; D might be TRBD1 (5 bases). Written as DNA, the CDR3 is TGTGCCAGCAGTTTTCGAGGAGGGGCCTATGGCTACACCTTC. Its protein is CASSFRGGAYGYTF.